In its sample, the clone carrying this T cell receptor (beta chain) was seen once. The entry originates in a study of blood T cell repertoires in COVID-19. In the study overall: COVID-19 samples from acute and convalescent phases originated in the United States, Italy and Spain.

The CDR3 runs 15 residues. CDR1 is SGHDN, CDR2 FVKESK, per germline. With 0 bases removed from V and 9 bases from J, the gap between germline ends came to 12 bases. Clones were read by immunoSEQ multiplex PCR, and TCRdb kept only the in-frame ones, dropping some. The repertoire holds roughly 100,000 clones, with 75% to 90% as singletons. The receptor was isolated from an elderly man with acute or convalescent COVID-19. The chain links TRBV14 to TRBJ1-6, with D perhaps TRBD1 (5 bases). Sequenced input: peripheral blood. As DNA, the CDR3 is TGTGCCAGCAGCCAAGAAGACAGCCGAATTTCACCCCTCCACTTT. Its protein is CASSQEDSRISPLHF.